What follows are 29 T cell receptor beta chains derived from one specimen sequenced in a study of shared clonotypes between healthy human individuals. TCRdb's copy holds only in-frame clones and misses some; the assay was immunoSEQ multiplex PCR. The sample shows roughly 2 million clones, around 96% of them seen only once. Positive CCR7 selection of CD45RO-negative cells yielded the naive CD8 cells, and terminally differentiated effector memory CD45RA+ cells were excluded. Sequencing was performed on naive CD8+ T cells sorted from blood. The origin of the receptors is a man between 18 and 29 years old in good health.

The chain recombines TRBV2 with TRBJ2-7; D ambiguous. The CDR3 spans 12 residues. CDR1 is SNHLY, CDR2 FYNNEI, per germline. Trimming left V 8 bases short and J 7 bases short, with 15 bases between. The CDR3 loop is CASGVADGEQYF. CDR3 coding DNA: TGTGCCAGCGGGGTAGCCGACGGGGAGCAGTACTTC. Full variable domain (rest looked up from reference TRBV2 and TRBJ2-7): EPEVTQTPSHQVTQMGQEVILRCVPISNHLYFYWYRQILGQKVEFLVSFYNNEISEKSEIFDDQFSVERPDGSNFTLKIRSTKLEDSAMYFCASGVADGEQYFGPGTRLTVT.

This clone has more than one count but fewer than ten. The rearrangement links TRBV11-2 to TRBJ2-7; the D is unclear. Germline V gene data show CDR1 as SGHAT and CDR2 as FQNNGV. V was shortened by 2 bases and J by 0 bases, with 14 bases between the two germline ends. The CDR3 extends over 16 amino acids. This CDR3 is CASSLRTGLGSYEQYF. As DNA, the CDR3 is TGTGCCAGCAGCTTAAGAACCGGGCTTGGCTCCTACGAGCAGTACTTC.

About this clone: One end of the junction does not line up with germline, which may come from a read error. The chain joins TRBV7-7 to TRBJ1-5; 7 bases fit TRBD1. The CDR3 extends over 13 amino acids. Germline V lookup: CDR1 SSHAT, CDR2 FNYEAQ (reference sequence). CDR3 amino acids: CASSLTTGAPQHF. The CDR3 bases are TGTGCTAGCAGCTTAACCACAGGGGCGCCCCAGCATTTT.

This chain links TRBV21-1 with TRBJ1-6. TRBV21-1 is assigned pseudogene status. The CDR3 sequence is 19 residues long. The CDR3 DNA sequence: TGTGCCAGCAGCAAAGTTCGACAGGGAGGGCTCTCATATAATTCACCCCTCCACTTT. Its protein is CASSKVRQGGLSYNSPLHF.

This rearrangement joins TRBV10-3 to TRBJ1-1; D is perhaps TRBD1 (6 bases). Trimming took off 2 bases at V and 3 bases at J, with 10 bases between the two ends. Germline V gene data show CDR1 as ENHRY and CDR2 as SYGVKD. CDR3 length: 14 amino acids. For the CDR3, the DNA is TGTGCCATCAGTGAGCCAGGGGCATACACTGAAGCTTTCTTT. The encoded protein is CAISEPGAYTEAFF.

The V and J genes are TRBV5-1 and TRBJ1-6; TRBD1 might be the D (6 bases). This CDR3 has 16 residues. Germline values: CDR1 SGHRS, CDR2 YFSETQ. V gave up 3 bases and J gave up 2 bases, with 12 bases separating them. CDR3 amino acids: CASSSGEMAYNSPLHF. Here the CDR3 DNA reads TGCGCCAGCAGCTCAGGGGAGATGGCCTATAATTCACCCCTCCACTTT.

The rearrangement uses TRBV18 and TRBJ2-7, with D perhaps being TRBD1 or TRBD2 (6 bases each). CDR3 length: 12 residues. V dropped 0 bases and J dropped 9 bases, with 9 bases sitting between them. Per germline, CDR1 KGHSH and CDR2 LQKENI. The CDR3 DNA is TGTGCCAGCTCACCACCGAAGGGGGGGCAGTACTTC. It specifies CASSPPKGGQYF. Full variable domain (rest looked up from reference TRBV18 and TRBJ2-7): NAGVMQNPRHLVRRRGQEARLRCSPMKGHSHVYWYRQLPEEGLKFMVYLQKENIIDESGMPKERFSAEFPKEGPSILRIQQVVRGDSAAYFCASSPPKGGQYFGPGTRLTVT.

The chain employs TRBV18 and TRBJ1-6, with TRBD1 as a possible D gene (5 bases). CDR3 length: 13 amino acids. V was shortened by 6 bases and J by 10 bases, with 13 bases between the two germline ends. Germline V CDR1 and CDR2: KGHSH, LQKENI. The CDR3: CASSQDGGSPLHF. In nucleotides, the CDR3 is TGTGCCAGCTCGCAAGACGGGGGGTCACCCCTCCACTTT.

This rearrangement joins TRBV28 to TRBJ2-1; 8 bases agree with TRBD2. V lost 4 bases and J lost 6; bases outside the gene matches: 11. Germline-derived CDR1 and CDR2 are MDHEN and SYDVKM. The CDR3 consists of 16 residues. The CDR3 nucleotides read TGTGCCAGCAGTTCTATCACTAGCGGTACCATCAATGAGCAGTTCTTC. Its protein product is CASSSITSGTINEQFF.

This clone appeared a single time. The rearrangement joins TRBV19 to TRBJ1-5, with 7 nucleotides matching TRBD1. Germline V gene lookup returns CDR1 LNHDA and CDR2 SQIVND (reference sequence). With V trimmed by 0 bases and J by 7 bases, 12 bases remained unmatched. This CDR3 has 17 amino acids. DNA for the CDR3: TGTGCCAGTAGTATAGATTCCCGGACAGGCTGGGGGCAGCCCCAGCATTTT. Translating it yields CASSIDSRTGWGQPQHF.

The chain is built from TRBV27 and TRBJ2-7; D is tentatively TRBD1 or TRBD2 (5 bases each). This CDR3 is built from 17 residues. V shed 1 base and J shed 3 bases, with 19 bases lying between them. Germline V gives CDR1 MNHEY, CDR2 SMNVEV (reference sequence). CDR3 in DNA: TGTGCCAGCAGTTTATACGGCGGTGGGGGTTTGGGCTACGAGCAGTACTTC. Translated: CASSLYGGGGLGYEQYF.

This rearrangement joins TRBV18 to TRBJ1-2, with no clear D. Deletions cut 0 bases from V and 1 base from J, with 6 bases between. CDR3 length equals 14 residues. In germline, CDR1 is KGHSH, CDR2 LQKENI. The CDR3 loop reads CASSPPADNYGYTF. The CDR3 nucleotides are TGTGCCAGCTCACCACCGGCGGATAACTATGGCTACACCTTC.

The chain links TRBV5-8 to TRBJ2-1; D call uncertain. CDR1 and CDR2 (germline): SGHTS, YDEGEE. Trimming stripped 4 bases from V and 8 bases from J, with 7 bases between. This CDR3 comprises 11 residues. DNA of the CDR3: TGTGCCAGCAGCCCGCTTGATGAGCAGTTCTTC. Its protein product is CASSPLDEQFF.

The genes are TRBV4-1 and TRBJ2-1; 13 bases line up with TRBD2. CDR1 and CDR2 (germline): MGHRA, YSYEKL. V was clipped by 2 bases and J by 8 bases; unmatched bases: 3. The CDR3 length is 15 residues. CDR3 DNA sequence: TGCGCCAGCAGCCAAACTAGCGGGGGGGTCTATGAGCAGTTCTTC. This codes for CASSQTSGGVYEQFF.

Regarding this clone: This CDR3 is also generated by other DNA sequences in the sample. V gene TRBV7-9 combines with J gene TRBJ1-1, with D uncertain. Trimming removed 6 bases at V and 1 base at J, with 9 bases between. This CDR3 spans 13 amino acids. Looked up from germline, CDR1 is SEHNR and CDR2 is FQNEAQ (reference sequence). The CDR3 DNA is TGTGCCAGCAGTCCACAGCCGAACACTGAAGCTTTCTTT. It codes for CASSPQPNTEAFF.

V usage is TRBV27 and J usage is TRBJ2-2; TRBD2 matches 9 bases. The V and J ends lost 5 bases and 5 bases, in that order; junction bases with no gene match: 9. The germline gives CDR1 MNHEY, CDR2 SMNVEV (reference sequence). The CDR3 spans 16 residues. The CDR3 is CASSKTSGRSTGELFF. The CDR3 coding sequence is TGTGCCAGCAGTAAAACTAGCGGGCGCAGTACCGGGGAGCTGTTTTTT.

The rearrangement links TRBV7-9 to TRBJ2-7; D is uncertain. The CDR3 runs 13 residues. The germline V gene has CDR1 SEHNR and CDR2 FQNEAQ (reference sequence). V shed 1 base and J shed 6 bases, with 10 bases lying between them. The CDR3, as DNA: TGTGCCAGCAGCTTAGTATCAGGAGCCGAGCAGTACTTC. Its translation: CASSLVSGAEQYF.

The V gene is TRBV9, the J gene TRBJ2-2; 8 positions match TRBD2. From germline, CDR1 is SGDLS and CDR2 YYNGEE. V lost 4 bases to trimming and J lost 2 bases; unmatched junction nucleotides: 10. The CDR3 has 17 amino acids. The CDR3 nucleotides are TGTGCCAGCAGCAAGCTAGCGGGCGGGCTAAACACCGGGGAGCTGTTTTTT. Translated: CASSKLAGGLNTGELFF.

This clone was detected only once. This chain connects TRBV4-1 to TRBJ2-7, with 11 bases aligning to TRBD2. CDR1 MGHRA and CDR2 YSYEKL come from the germline V gene. This CDR3 contains 17 residues. V gave up 3 bases and J gave up 1 base; unmatched junction bases: 8. In DNA form, the CDR3 reads TGCGCCAGCAGCCATCAATCCGGGACTAGCGGATCCTACGAGCAGTACTTC. The encoded protein is CASSHQSGTSGSYEQYF.

The J gene is TRBJ2-3, the V gene TRBV19; D is ambiguous. CDR3 length equals 14 residues. V dropped 5 bases and J dropped 0 bases, with 9 bases sitting between them. Germline V gene lookup returns CDR1 LNHDA and CDR2 SQIVND (reference sequence). CDR3 sequence: CASSSGSSTDTQYF. CDR3 DNA sequence: TGTGCCAGTAGTTCTGGATCAAGCACAGATACGCAGTATTTT. The variable domain in full, with the rest retrieved from reference TRBV19 and TRBJ2-3, is DGGITQSPKYLFRKEGQNVTLSCEQNLNHDAMYWYRQDPGQGLRLIYYSQIVNDFQKGDIAEGYSVSREKKESFPLTVTSAQKNPTAFYLCASSSGSSTDTQYFGPGTRLTVL.

The chain links TRBV15 to TRBJ1-2; 7 nucleotides match TRBD1. The germline gives CDR1 LNHNV, CDR2 YYDKDF (reference sequence). CDR3 length: 11 residues. Trimming removed 8 bases from V and 8 bases from J; junction bases left unmatched: 5. The CDR3 is CATSSQGGYTF. Here the CDR3 DNA reads TGTGCCACCTCATCACAGGGGGGCTACACCTTC.

Concerning this clone: This same CDR3 is encoded by further DNA sequences in the sample. This chain connects TRBV4-1 to TRBJ1-2; D is ambiguous. CDR3 length equals 14 residues. V was cut by 1 base and J by 0 bases, with 6 bases left in between. Germline V CDR1 and CDR2: MGHRA, YSYEKL. The CDR3 reads CASSQVSSNYGYTF. CDR3 coding DNA: TGCGCCAGCAGCCAAGTCAGTTCTAACTATGGCTACACCTTC.

This chain uses TRBV12-5 with TRBJ2-7, with TRBD2 as a possible D gene (6 bases). Trimming pared 5 bases from V and 5 bases from J, leaving 19 bases between. Germline-derived CDR1 and CDR2 are LGHNT and FRNRAP. CDR3 length equals 15 residues. CDR3 nucleotides: TGTGCTAGTGGTGCTCCTGGTTCGGGAGCCCACGAGCAGTACTTC. It translates to CASGAPGSGAHEQYF.

This rearrangement joins TRBV6-5 to TRBJ2-2; TRBD2 aligns across 8 bases. CDR1 is MNHEY and CDR2 is SVGAGI in the germline V gene. The CDR3 runs 15 residues. After removal of 10 bases from V and 1 base from J, the junction contained 8 bases not matched to a gene. The CDR3 DNA reads TGTGCCACAGGGGTTAGCGGGGAGAACACCGGGGAGCTGTTTTTT. It is translated as CATGVSGENTGELFF.

The chain uses TRBV30 and TRBJ1-4, with TRBD1 matching 9 bases. CDR1 GTSNPN and CDR2 SVGIG come from the germline V gene (reference sequence). V lost 3 bases and J lost 7; bases outside the gene matches: 6. The CDR3 covers 14 residues. The CDR3 region has the DNA TGTGCCTGGAGCGCTGGGACAGGGAGTGAAAAACTGTTTTTT. Amino acid sequence: CAWSAGTGSEKLFF.

This clone occurred once. This sequence joins TRBV6-5 and TRBJ2-3, with 7 bases matching TRBD2. This CDR3 comprises 14 residues. Germline CDR1 MNHEY, CDR2 SVGAGI. V trimming: 4 bases; J trimming: 0 bases; junction bases outside the gene matches: 1. The CDR3 coding sequence is TGTGCCAGCAGTTGGACTAGAAGCACAGATACGCAGTATTTT. Translated: CASSWTRSTDTQYF.

In regard to this clone: Different DNA sequences within this sample yield the same CDR3. The chain employs TRBV9 and TRBJ2-7; TRBD2 might be the D (6 bases). V was clipped by 0 bases and J by 3 bases, with 13 bases between them. Germline CDR1 and CDR2: SGDLS and YYNGEE. The CDR3 sequence is 15 residues long. The CDR3 protein is CASSVGLEGLYEQYF. Written as DNA, the CDR3 is TGTGCCAGCAGCGTAGGACTAGAAGGGCTCTACGAGCAGTACTTC.

V usage is TRBV19 and J usage is TRBJ2-2; possible D gene TRBD1, 8 bases. V lost 3 bases to trimming and J lost 7 bases, with 21 bases between them. Germline CDR1 reads LNHDA; CDR2 reads SQIVND (reference sequence). The CDR3 has 17 residues. CDR3 sequence reads: CASSIPLDREGIGELFF. The CDR3 coding sequence is TGTGCCAGTAGTATCCCCCTGGACAGGGAGGGGATCGGGGAGCTGTTTTTT.

With regard to this clone: This same CDR3 is encoded by further DNA sequences in the sample. The CDR3 here is CSVRTGGGYEQYF. The CDR3 DNA reads as TGCAGCGTAAGGACAGGGGGGGGCTACGAGCAGTACTTC. The gene calls are TRBV29-1 and TRBJ2-7, with TRBD1 matching 10 bases. The CDR3 sequence is 13 residues long. After removal of 6 bases from V and 3 bases from J, the junction contained 5 bases not matched to a gene. CDR1 is SQVTM, CDR2 ANQGSEA, per germline.